This entry is about one T cell receptor beta chain. Its cognate antigen is unknown. The data originate from a study of T cell responses to AZD1222 COVID-19 vaccine. Study findings and constraints: The repertoires were collected only after the peak T cell response. Vaccination with two AZD1222 doses was followed by a rise in Spike-specific TCR breadth and depth. Donors skewed white British and female; clonal diversity was possibly underestimated. Vaccine-related CD4 TCRs covered spike, predominating at 160-218 and 743-854.

Here immunoSEQ multiplex PCR was the method, and the copy in TCRdb shows in-frame clones only, minus some. The table lists around 44,000 clones, around 85% of them singletons, with approximately 7% in the top ten. CDR3 length: 17 amino acids. Trimming shortened V by 3 bases and J by 0 bases, and 16 bases separated the two germline ends. Germline values: CDR1 SEHNR, CDR2 FQNEAQ (reference sequence). Sequences were derived from peripheral blood, sampled 28 days after the second AZD1222 dose. V usage is TRBV7-9 and J usage is TRBJ2-3, with D possibly called TRBD1 or TRBD2 (6 bases each). The receptor was isolated from an adult who received the AZD1222 COVID-19 vaccine. CDR3 in DNA: TGTGCCAGCAGCTTGGGGGCGGGACTCCAGAGCACAGATACGCAGTATTTT. Its translation: CASSLGAGLQSTDTQYF. Full variable domain (outside the CDR3, taken from reference TRBV7-9 and TRBJ2-3): DTGVSQNPRHKITKRGQNVTFRCDPISEHNRLYWYRQTLGQGPEFLTYFQNEAQLEKSRLLSDRFSAERPKGSFSTLEIQRTEQGDSAMYLCASSLGAGLQSTDTQYFGPGTRLTVL.